This T cell receptor beta chain was obtained from a study of blood T cell repertoires in COVID-19. Original processing methods: Estimated nucleated cell counts came from reference gene primer amplification. The table came from immunoSEQ multiplex PCR; TCRdb's copy has only in-frame clones and leaves some out. V, J and clone size are taken as reported in that table, and D and trimming were inferred from the DNA itself. The sample shows some 150,000 clones, over 65% of them seen only once. The germline V and J ends were trimmed by 3 bases and 4 bases, with 16 bases remaining between them. The CDR3 spans 15 residues. Germline V gene data show CDR1 as SGDLS and CDR2 as YYNGEE.

The specimen sequenced was PBMCs or T cells enriched from blood (not recorded which). This rearrangement joins TRBV9 to TRBJ1-1; possibly TRBD1 for D (6 bases). This sequence was found in a woman in her forties or fifties who had recovered from COVID-19. This CDR3 reads CASSAHGGGPTEAFF. The CDR3 DNA reads as TGTGCCAGCAGCGCCCATGGGGGGGGGCCCACTGAAGCTTTCTTT.